Here is one T cell receptor beta chain with its context. The sample comes from a study of shared clonotypes between healthy human individuals. Each cell subset's genomic DNA was divided evenly among several immunoSEQ plates. Clones were read by immunoSEQ multiplex PCR, and TCRdb kept only the in-frame ones, dropping some. The sample lists some 1,400,000 clones, roughly 96% occurring once. Germline CDR1 reads SGHNT; CDR2 reads YYREEE (reference sequence). The CDR3 covers 11 residues. V shed 10 bases and J shed 2 bases, with 10 bases lying between them. The receptor was isolated from a man aged 30 to 45 in good health. The V gene is TRBV5-4, the J gene TRBJ2-7, with D perhaps matching TRBD1 (6 bases). Material: naive CD4+ T cells sorted from blood. Subset denoted: CD45RA+ positively selected. The CDR3 protein is CAVGGPYEQYF. Written as DNA, the CDR3 is TGTGCCGTTGGGGGCCCCTACGAGCAGTACTTC.